Below are 26 T cell receptor beta chains sequenced from a single sample in a study of cytomegalovirus exposure and HLA in healthy donors. Primers for the PCR totalled 60 Vbeta and 13 Jbeta. The repertoire was sequenced with immunoSEQ multiplex PCR; TCRdb's copy has only in-frame clones and lacks some. The table shows 120,000 to 150,000 clones, with roughly 75% occurring only once. Source material: PBMCs. The receptor set was obtained from a man between 40 and 49 years old in good health and CMV-seropositive.

This clone showed up many times. This chain connects TRBV7-2 to TRBJ2-3; D possibly corresponds to TRBD2 (5 bases). The CDR3 consists of 16 residues. The V end lost 2 bases, the J end lost 6 bases, and 18 bases lay between the germline ends. Per the germline V gene, CDR1 is SGHTA and CDR2 is FQGNSA. The CDR3, as DNA: TGTGCCAGCAGCTTAAGTCCCGGGATAATTGGGGATACGCAGTATTTT. It specifies CASSLSPGIIGDTQYF.

This sequence joins TRBV4-3 and TRBJ2-1, with 7 bases that match TRBD2. The V and J ends lost 1 base and 8 bases, in that order; junction bases with no gene match: 8. This CDR3 has 15 amino acids. The germline V gene has CDR1 LGHNA and CDR2 YSLEER. The CDR3 loop reads CASSQGQGGVDEQFF. The CDR3 DNA follows: TGCGCCAGCAGCCAAGGGCAGGGAGGGGTGGATGAGCAGTTCTTC.

The chain joins TRBV25-1 to TRBJ1-5; D may be TRBD1 (6 bases). CDR3 size: 15 residues. V gave up 9 bases and J gave up 0 bases, with 15 bases separating them. Germline V lookup: CDR1 MGHDK, CDR2 SYGVNS. The CDR3 loop is CASHGTNNSNQPQHF. The CDR3 DNA reads as TGTGCCAGTCACGGGACAAATAATAGCAATCAGCCCCAGCATTTT.

The chain has TRBV27 and TRBJ2-7; D perhaps matches TRBD1 (6 bases). Trimming took off 5 bases at V and 3 bases at J, with 23 bases between the two ends. Per germline, CDR1 MNHEY and CDR2 SMNVEV (reference sequence). The CDR3 runs to 17 residues. The CDR3: CASSPRAPGSQGYEQYF. The CDR3 DNA is TGTGCCAGCAGTCCCCGCGCCCCAGGGTCACAGGGCTACGAGCAGTACTTC.

The chain employs TRBV6-6 and TRBJ2-7, with 9 bases identical to TRBD1. This CDR3 is 14 amino acids long. Germline-derived CDR1 and CDR2 are MNHNY and SVGAGI (reference sequence). V trimming: 6 bases; J trimming: 3 bases; junction bases outside the gene matches: 6. The CDR3 sequence is CASRPTGGGYEQYF. The CDR3 nucleotides read TGTGCCAGCAGACCTACAGGGGGCGGCTACGAGCAGTACTTC.

This clone was picked up one time. J is TRBJ1-3 and V is TRBV27; 9 bases are shared with TRBD1. The CDR3 has 15 residues. CDR1 is MNHEY and CDR2 is SMNVEV in the germline V gene (reference sequence). V was pared by 6 bases and J by 0 bases, with 3 bases of the junction left unmatched. Here the CDR3 reads CASRGTGRSGNTIYF. The CDR3 DNA is TGTGCCAGCAGAGGGACAGGGCGCTCTGGAAACACCATATATTTT.

The rearrangement links TRBV5-5 to TRBJ1-1; weak D call: TRBD1 (6 bases). Germline V lookup: CDR1 SGHKS, CDR2 YYEKEE (reference sequence). CDR3 length: 17 residues. V was shortened by 4 bases and J by 4 bases, with 23 bases between the two germline ends. CDR3 residues: CASSPTGSALPSTEAFF. CDR3 sequence (DNA): TGTGCCAGCAGCCCTACAGGGTCTGCTTTACCGAGCACTGAAGCTTTCTTT. The full variable domain, with the rest looked up from reference TRBV5-5 and TRBJ1-1, is DAGVTQSPTHLIKTRGQQVTLRCSPISGHKSVSWYQQVLGQGPQFIFQYYEKEERGRGNFPDRFSARQFPNYSSELNVNALLLGDSALYLCASSPTGSALPSTEAFFGQGTRLTVV.

The genes are TRBV5-1 and TRBJ2-7, with 9 nucleotides matching TRBD1. V shed 4 bases and J 3 bases; nucleotides not matched to a gene: 5. CDR3 length: 14 residues. Per germline, CDR1 SGHRS and CDR2 YFSETQ. The CDR3 spells CASSLGQGIYEQYF. DNA for the CDR3: TGCGCCAGCAGCCTAGGACAGGGGATCTACGAGCAGTACTTC.

V gene TRBV19 combines with J gene TRBJ2-7; D unclear. The CDR3 extends over 13 amino acids. Germline values: CDR1 LNHDA, CDR2 SQIVND (reference sequence). V was shortened by 5 bases and J by 5 bases, with 13 bases between the two germline ends. For the CDR3, the DNA is TGTGCCAGTAGTGCCTATAACAGAGACGAGCAGTACTTC. This sequence encodes CASSAYNRDEQYF.

The table lists this clone with a few counts. This rearrangement joins TRBV4-3 to TRBJ1-4; D is perhaps TRBD1 (6 bases). The germline V gene encodes CDR1 LGHNA and CDR2 YSLEER. CDR3 length: 20 amino acids. Between the trimmed V and J ends, which lost 4 bases and 0 bases, there was a span of 24 bases. The CDR3 here is CASSRRTDTYPTATNEKLFF. CDR3 nucleotides: TGCGCCAGCAGCCGAAGGACAGACACCTACCCGACTGCAACTAATGAAAAACTGTTTTTT.

The CDR3: CSALGQSMNTEAFF. As DNA, the CDR3 is TGCAGCGCTTTAGGACAGTCCATGAACACTGAAGCTTTCTTT. This chain links TRBV29-1 with TRBJ1-1, with D possibly matching TRBD1 (6 bases). This CDR3 has 14 residues. Trimming removed 7 bases at V and 0 bases at J, with 15 bases between. Germline CDR1 reads SQVTM; CDR2 reads ANQGSEA.

V usage is TRBV5-4 and J usage is TRBJ1-5, with 7 bases identical to TRBD1. In germline, CDR1 is SGHNT, CDR2 YYREEE (reference sequence). The CDR3 has 14 residues. The J segment lost 4 bases and the V segment lost 4 bases, leaving 5 bases of the junction unmatched. In DNA, the CDR3 is TGTGCCAGCAGCCTACAGGGACAGAATCAGCCCCAGCATTTT. It translates to CASSLQGQNQPQHF.

This chain's CDR3 is CASSFRWEGRGAFF. In nucleotides, the CDR3 is TGTGCCAGCAGTTTTAGATGGGAGGGGCGGGGGGCTTTCTTT. The J gene is TRBJ1-1, the V gene TRBV28, with TRBD1 as a possible D gene (5 bases). Germline loops: CDR1 MDHEN, CDR2 SYDVKM. The CDR3 totals 14 residues. V dropped 3 bases and J dropped 11 bases, with 19 bases sitting between them.

J is TRBJ2-3 and V is TRBV7-2; TRBD1 aligns across 9 bases. This CDR3 contains 15 residues. From germline, CDR1 is SGHTA and CDR2 FQGNSA. The J segment lost 5 bases and the V segment lost 3 bases, leaving 6 bases of the junction unmatched. The CDR3 coding sequence is TGTGCCAGCAGCTTGGACAGGGGAAGGGTAGATACGCAGTATTTT. It yields the protein CASSLDRGRVDTQYF.

The genes are TRBV6-6 and TRBJ1-2, with D uncertain. The V and J ends lost 5 bases and 2 bases respectively, with 12 bases between them. The CDR3 runs to 14 residues. Germline V lookup: CDR1 MNHNY, CDR2 SVGAGI (reference sequence). The CDR3, as DNA: TGTGCCAGCAGTCTTACGGCGGTGAACTATGGCTACACCTTC. Its protein is CASSLTAVNYGYTF.

The V and J genes are TRBV4-2 and TRBJ2-7; 9 bases are a match to TRBD1. V trimming: 0 bases; J trimming: 3 bases; junction bases outside the gene matches: 12. This CDR3 spans 18 amino acids. The germline V gene encodes CDR1 LGHNA and CDR2 YNFKEQ. CDR3 loop: CASSQDSPGQGRSYEQYF. CDR3 DNA: TGTGCCAGCAGCCAAGATTCGCCGGGACAGGGAAGAAGCTACGAGCAGTACTTC.

This clone turned up a few times. The rearrangement joins TRBV25-1 to TRBJ2-5; no firm D call. The J call may be mistaken, given a closer DNA end match to TRBJ2-7. Germline-derived CDR1 and CDR2 are MGHDK and SYGVNS. The CDR3 is made up of 14 amino acids. The CDR3: CASSEVTVPYEQYF. The CDR3 DNA is TGTGCCAGCAGTGAAGTCACCGTTCCCTACGAGCAGTACTTC.

V and J are TRBV7-2 and TRBJ2-3, with D tentatively TRBD1 (6 bases). Germline V gives CDR1 SGHTA, CDR2 FQGNSA. The CDR3 length is 15 residues. The V and J ends lost 5 bases and 4 bases respectively, with 16 bases between them. The CDR3 nucleotides are TGTGCCAGCAGCGTTGACAGGACCTCCCCAGATACGCAGTATTTT. It translates to CASSVDRTSPDTQYF.

This clone was found once. The V call is TRBV18, the J call TRBJ1-1; 8 positions agree with TRBD1. The germline CDR1 and CDR2 sequences are KGHSH and LQKENI. The CDR3 spans 16 residues. Losses at the gene ends were 3 bases for V and 1 base for J; bases not matched to a gene: 7. CDR3 coding DNA: TGTGCCAGCTCACCCGTTAGGACAGGGACGAACACTGAAGCTTTCTTT. It is translated as CASSPVRTGTNTEAFF.

V gene TRBV18 combines with J gene TRBJ2-7; TRBD1 matches 7 bases. The CDR3 runs to 14 residues. J was trimmed by 6 bases and V by 5 bases; bases with no gene match: 10. In germline, CDR1 is KGHSH, CDR2 LQKENI. The CDR3 sequence is CASSTGTEVVEQYF. Written as DNA, the CDR3 is TGTGCCAGCTCAACCGGGACAGAGGTAGTCGAGCAGTACTTC.

The chain links TRBV20-1 to TRBJ1-2; no definite D call. V was clipped by 0 bases and J by 8 bases, with 7 bases between them. The CDR3 consists of 11 residues. CDR1 and CDR2 from the germline V gene are DFQATT and SNEGSKA (reference sequence). Here the CDR3 reads CSAREGVGYTF. The CDR3 bases are TGCAGTGCTAGAGAGGGCGTCGGCTACACCTTC.

This rearrangement joins TRBV4-2 to TRBJ2-7, with TRBD1 matching over 7 bases. The germline V gene encodes CDR1 LGHNA and CDR2 YNFKEQ. V lost 4 bases, J lost 1 base, and 7 bases stayed unmatched. The length of the CDR3 is 15 residues. CDR3: CASSREGQTSYEQYF. The CDR3 bases are TGTGCCAGCAGCCGAGAGGGACAGACATCCTACGAGCAGTACTTC.

This chain joins TRBV30 and TRBJ1-4; the match to TRBD1 covers 9 bases. Germline-derived CDR1 and CDR2 are GTSNPN and SVGIG (reference sequence). The V gene end was trimmed by 2 bases and the J gene end by 1 base; junction bases not matched to a gene: 2. CDR3 size: 15 residues. DNA of the CDR3: TGTGCCTGGAGTTCGGGACAGGGAACTAATGAAAAACTGTTTTTT. Amino acids: CAWSSGQGTNEKLFF. Combining the CDR3 with reference TRBV30 and TRBJ1-4 gives the whole variable domain SQTIHQWPATLVQPVGSPLSLECTVEGTSNPNLYWYRQAAGRGLQLLFYSVGIGQISSEVPQNLSASRPQDRQFILSSKKLLLSDSGFYLCAWSSGQGTNEKLFFGSGTQLSVL.

The chain joins TRBV27 to TRBJ2-2, with 12 nucleotides matching TRBD1. CDR3 length equals 16 residues. The V and J ends lost 1 base and 7 bases, in that order; junction bases with no gene match: 4. In germline, CDR1 is MNHEY, CDR2 SMNVEV (reference sequence). This chain's CDR3 is CASSLWGQGAIGELFF. The CDR3 DNA reads as TGTGCCAGCAGTTTATGGGGACAGGGGGCGATCGGGGAGCTGTTTTTT.

The chain's CDR3 is CASSLSSSGPVYEQYF. In nucleotides, the CDR3 is TGCGCCAGCAGCTTGAGTAGTAGCGGACCAGTCTACGAGCAGTACTTC. V is TRBV5-1 and J is TRBJ2-7; a weak D match, TRBD2 (6 bases). V lost 1 base and J lost 3, with 17 bases in between. Germline assignment: CDR1 SGHRS and CDR2 YFSETQ. This CDR3 is 16 amino acids long.

The CDR3 bases are TGTGCCAGCAGCTCCGGGATCGAATCTGGGGAGCTGTTTTTT. Residues: CASSSGIESGELFF. The chain has TRBV7-9 and TRBJ2-2; tentative D call: TRBD2 (5 bases). Germline V gene lookup returns CDR1 SEHNR and CDR2 FQNEAQ (reference sequence). V gave up 4 bases and J gave up 8 bases, with 14 bases separating them. CDR3 length: 14 residues.